The 28 T cell receptor beta chains listed next were all sequenced from one sample in a study of regulatory and conventional T cells in RAG deficiency (dated by TCRdb to 2016 to 2017). Libraries were constructed by the immunoSEQ multiplex PCR assay. Drawn from immuneACCESS, this table holds only the in-frame rearrangements with V and J called that TCRdb kept. Clones are partly lost; checked studies trace under half to an unresolved V gene and leave the rest unexplained. The sample table contains some 30,000 clones; only one count was recorded for approximately 89% of them. Roughly 15% of the sample lies in the top ten. This sample also belongs to another study, concerning regulatory T cells. As described in the second report: The multiplex PCR used 52 forward TRBV primers and 13 reverse TRBJ primers, with assay-based and computational corrections for amplification bias.

Sequenced input: CD8+ T cells sorted from blood. The receptors were sampled from a human donor in good health.

The genes are TRBV7-9 and TRBJ1-1; no definite D call. Trimming removed 6 bases at V and 0 bases at J, with 14 bases between. There are 15 residues in the CDR3. The V gene's germline CDR1 is SEHNR and CDR2 FQNEAQ (reference sequence). The CDR3 region has the DNA TGTGCCAGCAGTCAAGGATTGGGATTGAACACTGAAGCTTTCTTT. Translation: CASSQGLGLNTEAFF.

The J gene is TRBJ2-3, the V gene TRBV7-6; D unresolved. With 3 bases removed from V and 3 bases from J, the gap between germline ends came to 4 bases. The germline V gene has CDR1 SGHVS and CDR2 FNYEAQ. The length of the CDR3 is 12 residues. DNA of the CDR3: TGTGCCAGCAGCTTTTTAACAGATACGCAGTATTTT. Protein product: CASSFLTDTQYF.

V usage is TRBV5-1 and J usage is TRBJ2-3; maybe TRBD2 (5 bases). Germline CDR1 and CDR2: SGHRS and YFSETQ. Trimming pared 5 bases from V and 2 bases from J, leaving 18 bases between. This CDR3 is 16 amino acids long. The CDR3 loop is CASRAGWGRITDTQYF. The CDR3 DNA follows: TGCGCCAGCAGGGCGGGTTGGGGAAGGATCACAGATACGCAGTATTTT.

This CDR3 is CASSQDLWQGDTEAFF. The CDR3 coding sequence is TGTGCCAGCAGCCAAGATCTTTGGCAAGGGGACACTGAAGCTTTCTTT. The chain uses TRBV4-2 and TRBJ1-1; D possibly corresponds to TRBD1 (5 bases). With 0 bases removed from V and 3 bases from J, the gap between germline ends came to 14 bases. Germline CDR1 and CDR2: LGHNA and YNFKEQ. The CDR3 extends over 16 amino acids.

The rearrangement links TRBV6-1 to TRBJ2-2; D possibly uses TRBD1 or TRBD2 (6 bases each). Germline V gene data show CDR1 as MNHNS and CDR2 as SASEGT. The V gene lost 0 bases and the J gene lost 8 bases, with 13 bases spanning the gap. The length of the CDR3 is 15 residues. CDR3 protein: CASSEAWGAGGELFF. Here the CDR3 DNA reads TGTGCCAGCAGTGAAGCGTGGGGGGCCGGAGGGGAGCTGTTTTTT.

The chain combines TRBV13 with TRBJ1-1, with D unclear. Germline V gene lookup returns CDR1 PRHDT and CDR2 FYEKMQ (reference sequence). CDR3 length: 14 residues. Trimming pared 5 bases from V and 1 base from J, leaving 11 bases between. The DNA of the CDR3 is TGTGCCAGCAGCGCTGCTCGGGAGAACACTGAAGCTTTCTTT. Its protein product is CASSAARENTEAFF.

This clone occurred once. This rearrangement joins TRBV5-1 to TRBJ2-7; 9 bases are a match to TRBD1. Unmatched junction bases numbered 1, after V lost 0 bases and J lost 6 bases. The CDR3 loop spans 13 amino acids. Germline-derived CDR1 and CDR2 are SGHRS and YFSETQ. For the CDR3, the DNA is TGCGCCAGCAGCTTGGGACAGGGGGGCGAGCAGTACTTC. Encoded protein: CASSLGQGGEQYF.

V is TRBV25-1 and J is TRBJ2-1; tentatively, D is TRBD2 (5 bases). The CDR3 length is 16 residues. Trimming left V 3 bases short and J 1 base short, with 13 bases between. Germline CDR1 MGHDK, CDR2 SYGVNS. The CDR3 nucleotides are TGTGCCAGCAGTGAGTCCCCCCGGGGTTCCTACAATGAGCAGTTCTTC. Amino acid sequence: CASSESPRGSYNEQFF.

Details on this clone: One end of the junction does not line up with germline, which may come from a read error. V and J are TRBV10-3 and TRBJ1-1; 7 positions match TRBD1. Germline-derived CDR1 and CDR2 are ENHRY and SYGVKD. The CDR3 totals 13 residues. The CDR3 region is CAISGTANTEALF. CDR3 nucleotide sequence: TGTGCCATCAGCGGGACAGCGAACACTGAAGCTCTCTTT.

The chain couples TRBV11-2 to TRBJ2-7; 9 nucleotides match TRBD1. The CDR3 is 15 amino acids. J was trimmed by 4 bases and V by 0 bases; bases with no gene match: 4. Per the germline V gene, CDR1 is SGHAT and CDR2 is FQNNGV. CDR3 sequence: CASSLEGQGLYEQYF. CDR3 DNA: TGTGCCAGCAGCTTAGAGGGACAGGGATTATACGAGCAGTACTTC.

This clone appeared a few times. The rearrangement links TRBV19 to TRBJ2-2; tentative D call: TRBD2 (5 bases). V gave up 3 bases and J gave up 1 base, with 6 bases separating them. CDR1 LNHDA and CDR2 SQIVND come from the germline V gene (reference sequence). The CDR3 totals 14 residues. Written as DNA, the CDR3 is TGTGCCAGTAGTATGAGCGGGAACACCGGGGAGCTGTTTTTT. Protein product: CASSMSGNTGELFF.

This clone was detected once. The chain employs TRBV5-8 and TRBJ1-1; tentative D call: TRBD1 (5 bases). The CDR3 is made up of 13 amino acids. The germline V and J ends were trimmed by 0 bases and 7 bases, with 10 bases remaining between them. CDR1 is SGHTS and CDR2 is YDEGEE in the germline V gene. The CDR3 spells CASSLGQTIEAFF. CDR3 nucleotides: TGTGCCAGCAGCTTGGGACAGACCATTGAAGCTTTCTTT.

The chain uses TRBV19 and TRBJ2-1, with a weak D call TRBD1 (5 bases). The V and J ends lost 5 bases and 0 bases respectively, with 11 bases between them. Germline V CDR1 and CDR2: LNHDA, SQIVND (reference sequence). The CDR3 runs 15 residues. The CDR3 coding sequence is TGTGCCAGTAGTTTGGTTGACAGCTCCTACAATGAGCAGTTCTTC. Amino acid sequence: CASSLVDSSYNEQFF.

V gene TRBV5-1 combines with J gene TRBJ1-1; D is perhaps TRBD1 (6 bases). The V gene's germline CDR1 is SGHRS and CDR2 YFSETQ. The V and J ends lost 0 bases and 1 base respectively, with 10 bases between them. The CDR3 is 15 residues long. CDR3 sequence: CASSLGQVKNTEAFF. The DNA for the CDR3 is TGCGCCAGCAGCTTGGGACAGGTTAAGAACACTGAAGCTTTCTTT. Filled out from reference TRBV5-1 and TRBJ1-1, the complete variable domain reads KAGVTQTPRYLIKTRGQQVTLSCSPISGHRSVSWYQQTPGQGLQFLFEYFSETQRNKGNFPGRFSGRQFSNSRSEMNVSTLELGDSALYLCASSLGQVKNTEAFFGQGTRLTVV.

The V gene is TRBV2, the J gene TRBJ1-6, with D maybe TRBD1 (6 bases). There are 17 residues in the CDR3. V lost 8 bases to trimming and J lost 3 bases, with 20 bases between them. Germline V gene data show CDR1 as SNHLY and CDR2 as FYNNEI. This chain's CDR3 is CASSTTTGSNYNSPLHF. Here the CDR3 DNA reads TGTGCCAGCTCTACGACCACAGGGAGTAACTATAATTCACCCCTCCACTTT.

The J gene is TRBJ2-1, the V gene TRBV11-3; 12 bases align to TRBD2. J gave up 9 bases and V 5 bases, and 17 bases lay outside the gene matches. Germline CDR1 reads SGHNT; CDR2 reads YENEEA. This CDR3 has 18 amino acids. The CDR3 spells CASSHDGSLAGGLVEQFF. CDR3 DNA sequence: TGTGCCAGCAGCCACGACGGGTCTCTAGCGGGGGGGCTCGTTGAGCAGTTCTTC.

The chain employs TRBV29-1 and TRBJ1-4, with 7 bases aligning to TRBD1. V shed 8 bases, J shed 4 bases, and the junction held 7 bases outside the gene matches. Looked up from germline, CDR1 is SQVTM and CDR2 is ANQGSEA. CDR3 length equals 13 residues. The CDR3 region has the DNA TGCAGCTTCACCGGGACAGTTAATGAAAAACTGTTTTTT. Its translation: CSFTGTVNEKLFF. Filled out from reference TRBV29-1 and TRBJ1-4, the complete variable domain reads SAVISQKPSRDICQRGTSLTIQCQVDSQVTMMFWYRQQPGQSLTLIATANQGSEATYESGFVIDKFPISRPNLTFSTLTVSNMSPEDSSIYLCSFTGTVNEKLFFGSGTQLSVL.

This chain links TRBV28 with TRBJ1-5; 9 bases are shared with TRBD1. With V trimmed by 9 bases and J by 7 bases, 13 bases remained unmatched. The CDR3 is made up of 15 amino acids. Germline V CDR1 and CDR2: MDHEN, SYDVKM. The CDR3 loop reads CASKYWDRDGQPQHF. Written as DNA, the CDR3 is TGTGCCAGTAAATATTGGGACAGGGACGGACAGCCCCAGCATTTT.

The chain links TRBV14 to TRBJ2-6; tentative D call: TRBD1 (6 bases). Looked up from germline, CDR1 is SGHDN and CDR2 is FVKESK. The CDR3 runs to 15 residues. Between the trimmed V and J ends, which lost 4 bases and 4 bases, there was a span of 11 bases. CDR3 residues: CASSRTGIGANVLTF. CDR3 coding DNA: TGTGCCAGCAGCCGTACAGGGATAGGGGCCAACGTCCTGACTTTC.

The chain has TRBV5-1 and TRBJ1-1, with 8 bases identical to TRBD1. Germline CDR1 and CDR2: SGHRS and YFSETQ. Trimming took 1 base from V and 6 from J; bases not matched to a gene: 5. The CDR3 runs to 14 residues. The CDR3 nucleotides are TGCGCCAGCAGCTTGTCAGGGGGCTTGGCTGAAGCTTTCTTT. It yields the protein CASSLSGGLAEAFF.

The genes are TRBV6-5 and TRBJ2-2; 7 bases match TRBD1. V trimming: 2 bases; J trimming: 2 bases; junction bases outside the gene matches: 5. This CDR3 comprises 16 residues. Germline assignment: CDR1 MNHEY and CDR2 SVGAGI. This CDR3 is CASSYPHRGNTGELFF. As DNA, the CDR3 is TGTGCCAGCAGTTACCCCCACAGGGGCAACACCGGGGAGCTGTTTTTT.

V is TRBV27 and J is TRBJ1-2; D unclear. The germline V gene has CDR1 MNHEY and CDR2 SMNVEV (reference sequence). Trimming cost V 8 bases and J 4 bases, with 11 bases left between them. The CDR3 runs 12 residues. The CDR3 protein is CASGNSGYGYTF. The CDR3 region has the DNA TGTGCCAGCGGCAACAGCGGCTATGGCTACACCTTC.

The chain joins TRBV5-1 to TRBJ2-1, with 9 nucleotides matching TRBD1. V lost 4 bases and J lost 7; bases outside the gene matches: 12. The CDR3 totals 16 residues. Germline-derived CDR1 and CDR2 are SGHRS and YFSETQ. In DNA form, the CDR3 reads TGCGCCAGCAGCCTCCAGCCGGGACAGGGTGTGAATGAGCAGTTCTTC. This sequence encodes CASSLQPGQGVNEQFF.

This chain connects TRBV27 to TRBJ2-5; D may be TRBD2 (6 bases). CDR3 size: 14 residues. Germline CDR1 reads MNHEY; CDR2 reads SMNVEV (reference sequence). Trimming took 5 bases from V and 5 from J, leaving 15 bases between them. CDR3 in DNA: TGTGCCAGCAGTACTGGCGGGGTATGGGAGACCCAGTACTTC. This gives the protein CASSTGGVWETQYF.

This CDR3 is CASSQTEDTQYF. Here the CDR3 DNA reads TGTGCCAGCAGCCAGACAGAAGATACGCAGTATTTT. The chain joins TRBV5-4 to TRBJ2-3; D may be TRBD1 (5 bases). Germline assignment: CDR1 SGHNT and CDR2 YYREEE (reference sequence). The CDR3 extends over 12 amino acids. V lost 4 bases and J lost 5, with 8 bases in between.

This clone was seen only once. This rearrangement joins TRBV30 to TRBJ1-2; perhaps TRBD1 as D (5 bases). Germline assignment: CDR1 GTSNPN and CDR2 SVGIG (reference sequence). The CDR3 length is 14 residues. V was pared by 1 base and J by 2 bases, with 11 bases between. CDR3 nucleotides: TGTGCCTGGAGTGCCGACAGTGAAAACTATGGCTACACCTTC. It specifies CAWSADSENYGYTF.

The DNA of the CDR3 is TGTGCCTGGGGTGGGGGTCCCTTTGGAGCTTTCTTT. Translated, it gives CAWGGGPFGAFF. The rearrangement links TRBV30 to TRBJ1-1, with TRBD1 as a possible D gene (5 bases). CDR1 is GTSNPN and CDR2 is SVGIG in the germline V gene (reference sequence). CDR3 length equals 12 residues. V gave up 5 bases and J gave up 10 bases, with 17 bases separating them.

This sequence joins TRBV6-5 and TRBJ2-5, with D uncertain. CDR1 MNHEY and CDR2 SVGAGI come from the germline V gene. V lost 5 bases to trimming and J lost 1 base, with 14 bases between them. The CDR3 has 15 amino acids. The CDR3 nucleotides are TGTGCCAGCAGTCACCCGAGTGGATCCCAAGAGACCCAGTACTTC. Encoded protein: CASSHPSGSQETQYF.